The 8 T cell receptor beta chains reported below all come from one sample, sequenced in a study of technical replicates of blood from several donors. TCRdb's copy holds only in-frame clones and misses some; the assay was immunoSEQ multiplex PCR. The sample records 60,000 to 70,000 clones, around 88% being singletons. The sequenced sample consisted of PBMCs. The receptors shown here come from a human donor in good health. Some clones in this sample may be carry-over from other donors' samples.

The chain employs TRBV11-2 and TRBJ1-5; 7 bases are shared with TRBD1. J was trimmed by 7 bases and V by 5 bases; bases with no gene match: 8. Germline values: CDR1 SGHAT, CDR2 FQNNGV. CDR3 size: 14 residues. CDR3 nucleotides: TGTGCCAGCAGCGTACAGGGGTCGGGACAGCCCCAGCATTTT. This translates into CASSVQGSGQPQHF.

The chain couples TRBV19 to TRBJ2-3; D is possibly TRBD2 (6 bases). The CDR3 consists of 14 residues. V dropped 4 bases and J dropped 5 bases, with 13 bases sitting between them. Germline CDR1 is LNHDA and CDR2 is SQIVND (reference sequence). CDR3 bases: TGTGCCAGTAGTAGGGGGGATCGGGTAGATACGCAGTATTTT. Translated, it gives CASSRGDRVDTQYF.

The V call is TRBV7-2, the J call TRBJ2-7, with a weak D call TRBD2 (6 bases). Germline loops: CDR1 SGHTA, CDR2 FQGNSA. The germline V and J ends were trimmed by 0 bases and 0 bases, with 9 bases remaining between them. The CDR3 contains 15 residues. In DNA, the CDR3 is TGTGCCAGCAGCTTAGCTAGCGGCTTCTCCTACGAGCAGTACTTC. Translation gives CASSLASGFSYEQYF.

This chain links TRBV27 with TRBJ1-1, with TRBD1 as a possible D gene (6 bases). Germline-derived CDR1 and CDR2 are MNHEY and SMNVEV (reference sequence). Trimming pared 4 bases from V and 4 bases from J, leaving 13 bases between. The CDR3 spans 14 residues. The CDR3 region is CASSSANRVTEAFF. The CDR3 nucleotides read TGTGCCAGCAGTTCCGCCAACAGGGTCACTGAAGCTTTCTTT.

This chain connects TRBV4-1 to TRBJ2-5, with D possibly matching TRBD2 (6 bases). The CDR3 length is 14 residues. CDR1 and CDR2 (germline): MGHRA, YSYEKL. Trimming cost V 2 bases and J 5 bases, with 12 bases left between them. CDR3 in DNA: TGCGCCAGCAGCCAACTCGGGGGTTTCGAGACCCAGTACTTC. Its protein product is CASSQLGGFETQYF.

The chain is built from TRBV7-8 and TRBJ1-3; no reliable D call. Trimming shortened V by 1 base and J by 9 bases, and 16 bases separated the two germline ends. This CDR3 spans 15 amino acids. In germline, CDR1 is SGHVS, CDR2 FQNEAQ. CDR3 protein: CASSLDIRGEGTIYF. The CDR3 DNA sequence: TGTGCCAGCAGCTTAGATATCCGCGGGGAGGGCACCATATATTTT.

The V and J genes are TRBV5-1 and TRBJ2-2; 12 bases map to TRBD2. V lost 2 bases and J lost 0; bases outside the gene matches: 2. CDR1 is SGHRS and CDR2 is YFSETQ in the germline V gene. This CDR3 contains 17 residues. The DNA of the CDR3 is TGCGCCAGCAGCTTCGGACTAGCGGGGCCGAACACCGGGGAGCTGTTTTTT. As protein: CASSFGLAGPNTGELFF.

V usage is TRBV7-9 and J usage is TRBJ2-3, with no clear D. The germline V gene has CDR1 SEHNR and CDR2 FQNEAQ (reference sequence). This CDR3 spans 13 amino acids. V shed 3 bases and J shed 6 bases, with 10 bases lying between them. This CDR3 is CASSFPVVDTQYF. CDR3 nucleotides: TGTGCCAGCAGCTTTCCCGTTGTGGATACGCAGTATTTT.